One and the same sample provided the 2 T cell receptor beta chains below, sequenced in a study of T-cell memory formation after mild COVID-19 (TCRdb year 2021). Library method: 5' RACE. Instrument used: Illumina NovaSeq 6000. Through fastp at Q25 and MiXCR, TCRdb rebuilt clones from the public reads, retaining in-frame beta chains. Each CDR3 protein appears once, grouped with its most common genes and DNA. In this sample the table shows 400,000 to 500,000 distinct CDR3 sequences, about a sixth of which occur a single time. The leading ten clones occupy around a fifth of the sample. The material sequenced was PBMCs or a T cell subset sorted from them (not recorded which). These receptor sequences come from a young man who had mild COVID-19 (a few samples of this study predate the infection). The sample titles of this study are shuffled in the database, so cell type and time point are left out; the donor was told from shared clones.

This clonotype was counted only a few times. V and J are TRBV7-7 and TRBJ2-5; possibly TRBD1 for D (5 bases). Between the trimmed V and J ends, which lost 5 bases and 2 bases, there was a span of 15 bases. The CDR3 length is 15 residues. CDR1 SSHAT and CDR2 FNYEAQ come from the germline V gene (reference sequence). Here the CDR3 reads CASSPIRAKQETQYF. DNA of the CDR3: TGTGCCAGCAGCCCAATCAGGGCCAAGCAAGAGACCCAGTACTTC.

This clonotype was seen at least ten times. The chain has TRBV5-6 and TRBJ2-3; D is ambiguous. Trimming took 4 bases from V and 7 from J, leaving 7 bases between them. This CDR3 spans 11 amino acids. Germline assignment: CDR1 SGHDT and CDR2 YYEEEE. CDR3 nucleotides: TGTGCCAGCAGCCACGAGAATACGCAGTATTTT. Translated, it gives CASSHENTQYF.